This TCR beta chain was identified in a study of regulatory T cells in long-lasting Graves disease. Whole-study findings and limits: Patients whose Graves' disease persisted exhibited lower TCR diversity than those newly diagnosed.

The time point was: newly diagnosed GD, antithyroid drugs for less than 3 months. From PBMCs, RNA was extracted and then used to make the TCR library. Graves' disease diagnosis used American Thyroid Association guidelines. On this clonotype itself: The antigen is not known.

In building TCR beta libraries, iRepertoire HTBI primers were used together with Arm-PCR of CDR3 regions. TCRdb reprocessed the multiplex PCR reads via MiXCR and lists one record per CDR3 protein. Of hundreds of thousands of distinct CDR3 sequences in the sample, under 20% were seen once. This sample was shared with a second study, whose subject was T cells in Graves' hyperthyroidism and ophthalmopathy. That report adds: The authors' 13 V-J model separated ophthalmopathy from stable hyperthyroidism.

The sequencing used peripheral blood mononuclear cells (PBMCs), collected at new diagnosis, from a patient treated with antithyroid drugs. The receptor's source is a young woman with Graves disease.

The CDR3 bases are TGTGCCAGCAGCCAAGATGTGATTCTTGAGACCCAGTACTTC. Translating it yields CASSQDVILETQYF. The J gene is TRBJ2-5, the V gene TRBV4-2, with D unresolved. CDR1 and CDR2 (germline): LGHNA, YNFKEQ. The CDR3 covers 14 residues. Trimming took off 0 bases at V and 5 bases at J, with 10 bases between the two ends.